One sample yielded the 9 T cell receptor beta chains listed below, sequenced in a study of blood T cell repertoires in COVID-19 (dated by TCRdb to 2019 to 2021). The library came from the immunoSEQ multiplex PCR assay. In TCRdb, the immuneACCESS table is reduced to in-frame sequences with V and J assigned. These tables do not hold every clone; where another copy was compared, an unresolved V gene accounts for under half, and the others remain unexplained. Counted in this sample were roughly 130,000 clones; more than 75% of them appeared once. The top ten clones comprise around 3.6% of the sample. Sequenced material: peripheral blood. These receptors came from a woman aged 60 to 75 with acute or convalescent COVID-19.

This clone was detected once. The V gene is TRBV5-8, the J gene TRBJ1-4, with 7 bases aligning to TRBD1. Germline V gene data show CDR1 as SGHTS and CDR2 as YDEGEE. Trimming cost V 1 base and J 3 bases; bases outside gene matches: 3. CDR3 length equals 15 residues. The CDR3 nucleotides are TGTGCCAGCAGCTTGCCCGGGACAGCTAATGAAAAACTGTTTTTT. It encodes CASSLPGTANEKLFF.

The chain has TRBV20-1 and TRBJ2-5, with 9 bases matching TRBD2. CDR1 is DFQATT, CDR2 SNEGSKA, per germline (reference sequence). This CDR3 has 15 residues. The ends lost 3 bases at V and 4 bases at J; junction bases unmatched: 9. The CDR3 protein is CSASLLAGLRETQYF. The CDR3 DNA is TGCAGTGCTAGTCTTCTAGCGGGACTCAGAGAGACCCAGTACTTC.

V is TRBV19 and J is TRBJ2-3, with D possibly TRBD1 on 6 matching bases. Germline CDR1 LNHDA, CDR2 SQIVND (reference sequence). V was trimmed by 5 bases and J by 0 bases, leaving 9 bases between them. CDR3 length equals 14 residues. CDR3 sequence: CASSVDRSTDTQYF. As DNA, the CDR3 is TGTGCCAGTAGTGTCGACAGGAGCACAGATACGCAGTATTTT.

The chain is built from TRBV11-3 and TRBJ1-6; D might be TRBD1 (6 bases). CDR1 and CDR2 (germline): SGHNT, YENEEA. CDR3 length equals 16 residues. V lost 5 bases and J lost 6, with 17 bases in between. In nucleotides, the CDR3 is TGTGCCAGCAGCCCCTACGCGGCAGGGGTTAATTCACCCCTCCACTTT. Its translation: CASSPYAAGVNSPLHF.

The chain recombines TRBV27 with TRBJ2-1, with 9 bases that match TRBD2. This CDR3 contains 16 residues. Per the germline V gene, CDR1 is MNHEY and CDR2 is SMNVEV (reference sequence). V lost 5 bases, J lost 7 bases, and 12 bases stayed unmatched. The CDR3 region has the DNA TGTGCCAGCAGTGCTTTTCGGCGGGAGGGCAGGAATGAGCAGTTCTTC. Translated: CASSAFRREGRNEQFF.

The V gene is TRBV11-3, the J gene TRBJ1-6; tentatively, D is TRBD1 (6 bases). The CDR3 consists of 16 residues. Trimming took 2 bases from V and 10 from J, leaving 18 bases between them. Looked up from germline, CDR1 is SGHNT and CDR2 is YENEEA. CDR3: CASSLQQGNGKSPLHF. DNA for the CDR3: TGTGCCAGCAGCTTACAACAGGGAAACGGAAAATCACCCCTCCACTTT.

This chain joins TRBV11-2 and TRBJ1-2; D is perhaps TRBD1 (5 bases). Trimming removed 6 bases from V and 4 bases from J, with 15 bases in between. The germline V gene has CDR1 SGHAT and CDR2 FQNNGV. The CDR3 is 14 residues long. CDR3 nucleotide sequence: TGTGCCAGCAGTTACGGGGGGTCCTTCTATGGCTACACCTTC. Protein: CASSYGGSFYGYTF.

This clone was seen only once. J is TRBJ1-5 and V is TRBV25-1; a possible D gene is TRBD1 (6 bases). This CDR3 comprises 16 residues. The germline V gene encodes CDR1 MGHDK and CDR2 SYGVNS. Trimming pared 5 bases from V and 1 base from J, leaving 15 bases between. CDR3 residues: CASSPRGGASNQPQHF. CDR3 DNA: TGTGCCAGCAGTCCCCGGGGGGGGGCGAGCAATCAGCCCCAGCATTTT.

The V gene is TRBV3-1 (or the pseudogene TRBV3-2), the J gene TRBJ1-5, with D possibly matching TRBD1 (6 bases). This CDR3 comprises 14 residues. V was cut by 4 bases and J by 3 bases, with 10 bases left in between. CDR1 is LGHDT and CDR2 is YNNKEL in the germline V gene (reference sequence). The CDR3, as DNA: TGTGCCAGCAGCCCCCCAGGGGCCAATCAGCCCCAGCATTTT. It specifies CASSPPGANQPQHF.